Following are 14 T cell receptor beta chains from one sample sequenced in a study of beta chain features in type 1 diabetes. The study reverse transcribed the entire isolated RNA, so it sequenced expressed TCRB transcripts. Sequencing was performed with immunoSEQ multiplex PCR; in TCRdb, only in-frame clones are kept and a portion is missing. Here the sample spans 200,000 to 250,000 clones, approximately 11% being singletons. The sample was central memory CD4+ T cells from blood. The receptor set was obtained from a man between 18 and 29 years old in good health.

The CDR3 bases are TGCGCCAGCAGCTCCATCGGAGATACGCAGTATTTT. Residues: CASSSIGDTQYF. The chain links TRBV5-1 to TRBJ2-3; unclear D gene. V lost 3 bases, J lost 5 bases, and 7 bases lay in between. The CDR3 consists of 12 residues. Germline CDR1 SGHRS, CDR2 YFSETQ. Using reference TRBV5-1 and TRBJ2-3 for the parts outside the CDR3, the full variable domain is KAGVTQTPRYLIKTRGQQVTLSCSPISGHRSVSWYQQTPGQGLQFLFEYFSETQRNKGNFPGRFSGRQFSNSRSEMNVSTLELGDSALYLCASSSIGDTQYFGPGTRLTVL.

The chain carries TRBV10-3 and TRBJ1-1; tentative D call: TRBD1 (6 bases). The CDR3 spans 14 residues. The V gene's germline CDR1 is ENHRY and CDR2 SYGVKD. V dropped 6 bases and J dropped 1 base, with 12 bases sitting between them. CDR3 sequence: CAIRMGTTNTEAFF. The DNA of the CDR3 is TGTGCCATCAGAATGGGGACAACGAACACTGAAGCTTTCTTT.

This clone has more than one count but fewer than ten. The gene calls are TRBV11-2 and TRBJ1-1; TRBD1 aligns across 9 bases. V was clipped by 5 bases and J by 6 bases; unmatched bases: 4. The CDR3 has 13 amino acids. Germline V CDR1 and CDR2: SGHAT, FQNNGV. The CDR3, as DNA: TGTGCCAGCAGCCCGGACAGGGGCGCTGAAGCTTTCTTT. Translating it yields CASSPDRGAEAFF.

V gene TRBV7-2 combines with J gene TRBJ1-4; unclear D gene. Trimming took off 4 bases at V and 0 bases at J, with 9 bases between the two ends. The germline V gene has CDR1 SGHTA and CDR2 FQGNSA. CDR3 length: 15 residues. The CDR3 DNA sequence: TGTGCCAGCAGCTCTTATCTTGCAACTAATGAAAAACTGTTTTTT. Protein: CASSSYLATNEKLFF. The complete variable domain, with remaining parts taken from reference TRBV7-2 and TRBJ1-4, reads GAGVSQSPSNKVTEKGKDVELRCDPISGHTALYWYRQSLGQGLEFLIYFQGNSAPDKSGLPSDRFSAERTGGSVSTLTIQRTQQEDSAVYLCASSSYLATNEKLFFGSGTQLSVL.

This clone was picked up a small number of times. The V gene is TRBV5-1, the J gene TRBJ2-3; D is ambiguous. V lost 4 bases and J lost 3, with 9 bases in between. The CDR3 extends over 13 amino acids. The germline V gene has CDR1 SGHRS and CDR2 YFSETQ. This CDR3 reads CASSRTETDTQYF. The CDR3 DNA reads as TGCGCCAGCAGCCGTACAGAGACAGATACGCAGTATTTT.

The chain uses TRBV6-1 and TRBJ2-5, with 8 bases identical to TRBD2. The CDR3 runs to 16 residues. Trimming cost V 4 bases and J 2 bases; bases outside gene matches: 9. Germline CDR1 reads MNHNS; CDR2 reads SASEGT. As DNA, the CDR3 is TGTGCCAGCAGTGCTGTCGCGGGAGGCCCACAAGAGACCCAGTACTTC. It codes for CASSAVAGGPQETQYF.

The chain links TRBV10-3 to TRBJ2-7; TRBD2 is a possible D gene (6 bases). The germline V gene encodes CDR1 ENHRY and CDR2 SYGVKD. The V end was cut by 2 bases, the J end by 2 bases, with 10 bases between. The CDR3 totals 14 residues. The CDR3 is CAISEVREAYEQYF. CDR3 DNA sequence: TGTGCCATCAGTGAGGTTAGGGAGGCCTACGAGCAGTACTTC.

V and J are TRBV5-1 and TRBJ2-2; a weak D match, TRBD2 (5 bases). The CDR3 runs 15 residues. CDR1 is SGHRS and CDR2 is YFSETQ in the germline V gene. V was shortened by 2 bases and J by 4 bases, with 12 bases between the two germline ends. CDR3 bases: TGCGCCAGCAGCTTATCAACACGGGGCACCGGGGAGCTGTTTTTT. Its protein is CASSLSTRGTGELFF.

V and J are TRBV7-9 and TRBJ2-3, with 7 bases fitting TRBD1. The trim removed 1 base at V and 6 bases at J, leaving 4 bases unmatched. This CDR3 comprises 14 residues. The germline V gene encodes CDR1 SEHNR and CDR2 FQNEAQ (reference sequence). The chain's CDR3 is CASSLGRQGDTQYF. CDR3 bases: TGTGCCAGCAGCTTAGGTCGACAGGGCGATACGCAGTATTTT.

In its sample, this clone was seen a few times. The rearrangement joins TRBV10-1 to TRBJ2-7; tentative D call: TRBD2 (5 bases). The CDR3 extends over 14 amino acids. Germline V gene data show CDR1 as WNHNN and CDR2 as SYGVQD (reference sequence). Deletions cut 3 bases from V and 1 base from J, with 10 bases between. CDR3 residues: CASSEFRGSYEQYF. The CDR3 DNA sequence: TGCGCCAGCAGTGAATTTCGCGGGTCCTACGAGCAGTACTTC.

This clone was seen only a few times. The CDR3 loop is CASSQSGRQMSGANVLTF. The CDR3 DNA reads TGTGCCAGCAGCCAGTCGGGCAGGCAAATGTCTGGGGCCAACGTCCTGACTTTC. The rearrangement uses TRBV5-6 and TRBJ2-6; D not resolved. This CDR3 contains 18 residues. CDR1 SGHDT and CDR2 YYEEEE come from the germline V gene. V dropped 4 bases and J dropped 1 base, with 18 bases sitting between them.

The chain links TRBV5-4 to TRBJ2-5; 11 bases match TRBD2. CDR3 length: 15 amino acids. The germline V gene has CDR1 SGHNT and CDR2 YYREEE (reference sequence). With V trimmed by 2 bases and J by 4 bases, 4 bases remained unmatched. CDR3 bases: TGTGCCAGCAGCTTTAGCGGGAGGGCCCGAGAGACCCAGTACTTC. As protein: CASSFSGRARETQYF. The full variable domain, in which reference TRBV5-4 and TRBJ2-5 provide the parts outside the CDR3, is ETGVTQSPTHLIKTRGQQVTLRCSSQSGHNTVSWYQQALGQGPQFIFQYYREEENGRGNFPPRFSGLQFPNYSSELNVNALELDDSALYLCASSFSGRARETQYFGPGTRLLVL.

The gene calls are TRBV7-2 and TRBJ2-1; weak D call: TRBD2 (5 bases). V dropped 5 bases and J dropped 6 bases, with 17 bases sitting between them. The CDR3 spans 15 residues. Looked up from germline, CDR1 is SGHTA and CDR2 is FQGNSA. CDR3 sequence reads: CASSDSGLPGNEQFF. CDR3 in DNA: TGTGCCAGCAGCGACTCAGGACTCCCCGGCAATGAGCAGTTCTTC.

This clone occurred many times. This CDR3 is also generated by other DNA sequences in the sample. The V gene is TRBV29-1, the J gene TRBJ2-7, with D unclear. V was clipped by 4 bases and J by 0 bases, with 4 bases between them. The CDR3 consists of 11 residues. Germline V lookup: CDR1 SQVTM, CDR2 ANQGSEA. CDR3 DNA sequence: TGCAGCGTTGCCTTCTCCTACGAGCAGTACTTC. This translates into CSVAFSYEQYF.